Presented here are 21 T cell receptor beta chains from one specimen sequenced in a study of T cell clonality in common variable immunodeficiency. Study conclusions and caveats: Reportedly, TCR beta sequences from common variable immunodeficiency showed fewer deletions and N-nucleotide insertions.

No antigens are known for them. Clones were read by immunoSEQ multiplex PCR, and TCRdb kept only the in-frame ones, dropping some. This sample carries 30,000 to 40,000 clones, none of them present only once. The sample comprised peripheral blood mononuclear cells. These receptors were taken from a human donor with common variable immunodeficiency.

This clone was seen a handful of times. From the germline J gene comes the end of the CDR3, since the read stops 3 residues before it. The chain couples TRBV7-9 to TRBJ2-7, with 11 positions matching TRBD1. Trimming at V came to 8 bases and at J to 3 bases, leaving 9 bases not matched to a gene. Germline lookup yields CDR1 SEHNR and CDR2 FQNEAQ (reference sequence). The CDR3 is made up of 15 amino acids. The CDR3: CASHSGQGEVYEQYF. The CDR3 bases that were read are TGTGCCAGCCACTCGGGACAGGGGGAAGTCTACGAG.

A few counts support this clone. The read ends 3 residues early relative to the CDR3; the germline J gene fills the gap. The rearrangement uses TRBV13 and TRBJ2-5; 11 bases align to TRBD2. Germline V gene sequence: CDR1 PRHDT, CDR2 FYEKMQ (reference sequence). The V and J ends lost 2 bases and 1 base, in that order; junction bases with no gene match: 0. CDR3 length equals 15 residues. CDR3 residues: CASSLLAGGQETQYF. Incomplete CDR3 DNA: TGTGCCAGCAGCTTACTAGCGGGGGGCCAAGAGACC.

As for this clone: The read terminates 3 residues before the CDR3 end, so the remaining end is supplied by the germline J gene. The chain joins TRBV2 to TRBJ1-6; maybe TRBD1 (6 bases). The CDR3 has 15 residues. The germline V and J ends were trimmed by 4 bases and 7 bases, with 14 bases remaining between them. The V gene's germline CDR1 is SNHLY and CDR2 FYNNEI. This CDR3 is CASSAWGQENSPLHF. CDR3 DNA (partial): TGTGCCAGCAGTGCCTGGGGACAAGAAAATTCACCC. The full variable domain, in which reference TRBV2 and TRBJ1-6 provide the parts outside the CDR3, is EPEVTQTPSHQVTQMGQEVILRCVPISNHLYFYWYRQILGQKVEFLVSFYNNEISEKSEIFDDQFSVERPDGSNFTLKIRSTKLEDSAMYFCASSAWGQENSPLHFGNGTRLTVT.

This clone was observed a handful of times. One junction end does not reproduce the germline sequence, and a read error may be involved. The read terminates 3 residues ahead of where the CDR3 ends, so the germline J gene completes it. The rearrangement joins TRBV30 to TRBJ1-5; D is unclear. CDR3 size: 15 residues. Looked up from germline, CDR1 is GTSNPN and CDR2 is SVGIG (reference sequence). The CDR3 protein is CAWSVGFGGKQPQHF. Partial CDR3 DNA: TGTGCCTGGAGTGTAGGGTTCGGAGGCAAGCAGCCC.

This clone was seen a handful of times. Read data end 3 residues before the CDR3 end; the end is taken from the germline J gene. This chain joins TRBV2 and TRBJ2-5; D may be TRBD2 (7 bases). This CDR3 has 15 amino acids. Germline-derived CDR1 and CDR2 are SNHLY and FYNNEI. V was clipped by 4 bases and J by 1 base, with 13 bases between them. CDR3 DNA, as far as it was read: TGTGCCAGCAGTGGGGGGGGCGCACCCCAAGAGACC. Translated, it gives CASSGGGAPQET. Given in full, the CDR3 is CASSGGGAPQETQYF.

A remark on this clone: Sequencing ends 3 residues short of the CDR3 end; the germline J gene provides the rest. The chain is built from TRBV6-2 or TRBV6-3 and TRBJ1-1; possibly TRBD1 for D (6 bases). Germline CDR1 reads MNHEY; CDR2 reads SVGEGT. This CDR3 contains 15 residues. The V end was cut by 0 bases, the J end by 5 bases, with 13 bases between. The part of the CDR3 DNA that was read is TGTGCCAGCAGTTACTCGACAGGTTTGAGGACTGAA. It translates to CASSYSTGLRTE. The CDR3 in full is CASSYSTGLRTEAFF.

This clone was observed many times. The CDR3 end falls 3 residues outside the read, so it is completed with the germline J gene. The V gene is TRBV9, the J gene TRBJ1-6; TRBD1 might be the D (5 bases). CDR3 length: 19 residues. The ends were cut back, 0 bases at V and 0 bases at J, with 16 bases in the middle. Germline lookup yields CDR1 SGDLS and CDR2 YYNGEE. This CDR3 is CASSVDVHSGSSYNSPLHF. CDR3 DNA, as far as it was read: TGTGCCAGCAGCGTAGACGTCCATTCAGGGAGCTCCTATAATTCACCC. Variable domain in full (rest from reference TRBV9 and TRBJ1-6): DSGVTQTPKHLITATGQRVTLRCSPRSGDLSVYWYQQSLDQGLQFLIQYYNGEERAKGNILERFSAQQFPDLHSELNLSSLELGDSALYFCASSVDVHSGSSYNSPLHFGNGTRLTVT.

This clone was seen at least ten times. CDR3 protein: CSCGAGEDYGYTF. CDR3 bases read: TGCAGTTGCGGGGCCGGAGAAGACTATGGC. The chain links TRBV20-1 to TRBJ1-2; D is perhaps TRBD1 (5 bases). The read ends 3 residues before the CDR3 terminus; that terminus is restored from the germline J gene. The V and J ends lost 8 bases and 3 bases respectively, with 16 bases between them. The CDR3 has 13 residues. Germline loops: CDR1 DFQATT, CDR2 SNEGSKA (reference sequence).

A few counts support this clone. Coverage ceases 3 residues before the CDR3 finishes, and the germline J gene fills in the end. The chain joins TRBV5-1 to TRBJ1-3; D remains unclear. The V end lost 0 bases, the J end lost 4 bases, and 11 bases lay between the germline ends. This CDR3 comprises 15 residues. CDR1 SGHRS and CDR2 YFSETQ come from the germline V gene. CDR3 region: CASSLGQSLGNTIYF. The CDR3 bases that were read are TGCGCCAGCAGCTTGGGGCAGAGTCTGGGAAACACC.

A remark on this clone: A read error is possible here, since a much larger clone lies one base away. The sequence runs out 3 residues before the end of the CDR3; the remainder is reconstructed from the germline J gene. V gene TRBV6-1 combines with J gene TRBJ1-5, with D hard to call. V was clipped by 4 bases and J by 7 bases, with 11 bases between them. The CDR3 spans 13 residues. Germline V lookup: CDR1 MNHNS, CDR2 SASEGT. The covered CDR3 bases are TGTGCCAGCAGTGGGGCAGACAAGCAGCCC. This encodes CASSGADKQP. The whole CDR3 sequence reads CASSGADKQPQHF.

CDR3 sequence: CAWSGTPGTEQPQHF. The CDR3 DNA, read in part, is TGTGCCTGGAGTGGTACTCCCGGGACAGAGCAGCCC. The chain has TRBV30 and TRBJ1-5, with 7 bases fitting TRBD1. The missing CDR3 end, 3 residues past where the read stops, is filled in from the germline J gene. Germline V gene lookup returns CDR1 GTSNPN and CDR2 SVGIG (reference sequence). The CDR3 contains 15 residues. V shed 1 base, J shed 7 bases, and the junction held 10 bases outside the gene matches.

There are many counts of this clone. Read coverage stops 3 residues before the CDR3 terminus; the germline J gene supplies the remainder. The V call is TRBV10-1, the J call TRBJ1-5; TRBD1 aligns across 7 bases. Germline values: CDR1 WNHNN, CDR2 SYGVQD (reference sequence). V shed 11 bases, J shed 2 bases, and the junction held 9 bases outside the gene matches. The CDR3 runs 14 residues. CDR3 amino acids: CALKRGLGNQPQHF. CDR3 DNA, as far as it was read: TGCGCCTTAAAAAGGGGGCTCGGCAATCAGCCC.

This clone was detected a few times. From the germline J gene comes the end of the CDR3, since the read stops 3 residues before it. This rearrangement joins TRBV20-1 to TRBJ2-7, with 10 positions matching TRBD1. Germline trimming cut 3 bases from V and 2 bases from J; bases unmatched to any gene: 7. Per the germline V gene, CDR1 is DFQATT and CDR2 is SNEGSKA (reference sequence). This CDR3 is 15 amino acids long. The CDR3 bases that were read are TGCAGTGCTAGCCCAGACAGGGGGCAGACCTACGAG. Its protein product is CSASPDRGQTYE. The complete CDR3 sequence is CSASPDRGQTYEQYF.

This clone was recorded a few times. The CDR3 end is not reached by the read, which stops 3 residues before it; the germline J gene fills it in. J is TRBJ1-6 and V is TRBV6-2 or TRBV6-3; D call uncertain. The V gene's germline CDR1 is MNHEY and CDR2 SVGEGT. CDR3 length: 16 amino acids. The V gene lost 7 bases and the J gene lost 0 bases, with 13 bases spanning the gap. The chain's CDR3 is CASKGQFDSYNSPLHF. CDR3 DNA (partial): TGTGCCAGCAAAGGCCAATTCGACTCCTATAATTCACCC.

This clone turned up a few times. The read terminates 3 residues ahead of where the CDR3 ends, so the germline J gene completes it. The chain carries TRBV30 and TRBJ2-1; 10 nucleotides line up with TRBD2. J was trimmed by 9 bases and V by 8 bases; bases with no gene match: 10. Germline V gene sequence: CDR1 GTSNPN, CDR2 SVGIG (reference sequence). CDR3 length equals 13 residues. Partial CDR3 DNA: TGTGCCCAAAGCGGGGGGGAGCTAGGTGAG. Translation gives CAQSGGELGE. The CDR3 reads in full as CAQSGGELGEQFF.

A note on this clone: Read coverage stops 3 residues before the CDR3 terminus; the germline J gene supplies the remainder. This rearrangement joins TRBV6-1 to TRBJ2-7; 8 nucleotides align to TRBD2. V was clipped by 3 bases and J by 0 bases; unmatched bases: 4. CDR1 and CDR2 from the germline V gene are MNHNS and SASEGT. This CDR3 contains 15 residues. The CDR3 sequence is CASSDRGGSSYEQYF. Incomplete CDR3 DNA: TGTGCCAGCAGTGATCGGGGGGGGAGCTCCTACGAG.

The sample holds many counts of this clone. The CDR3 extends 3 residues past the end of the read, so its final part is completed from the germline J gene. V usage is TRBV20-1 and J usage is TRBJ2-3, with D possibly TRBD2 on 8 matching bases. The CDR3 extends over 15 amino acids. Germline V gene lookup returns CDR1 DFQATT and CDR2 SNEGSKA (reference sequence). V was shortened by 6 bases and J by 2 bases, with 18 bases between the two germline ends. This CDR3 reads CSAQGGGGYTDTQYF. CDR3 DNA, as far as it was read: TGCAGTGCCCAAGGGGGCGGGGGGTACACAGATACG.

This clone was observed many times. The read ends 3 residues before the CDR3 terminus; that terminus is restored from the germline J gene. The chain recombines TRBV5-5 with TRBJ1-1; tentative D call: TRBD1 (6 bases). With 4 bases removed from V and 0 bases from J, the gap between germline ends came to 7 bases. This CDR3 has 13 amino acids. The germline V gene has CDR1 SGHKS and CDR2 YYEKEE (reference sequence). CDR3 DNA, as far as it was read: TGTGCCAGCAGCGGACAGATGAACACTGAA. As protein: CASSGQMNTE. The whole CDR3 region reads CASSGQMNTEAFF.

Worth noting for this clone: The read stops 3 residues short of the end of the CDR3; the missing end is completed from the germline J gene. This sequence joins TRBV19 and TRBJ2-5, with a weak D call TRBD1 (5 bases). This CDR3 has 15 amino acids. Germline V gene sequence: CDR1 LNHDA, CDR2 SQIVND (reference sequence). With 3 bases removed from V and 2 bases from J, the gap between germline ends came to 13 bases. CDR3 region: CASSIGAGLQETQYF. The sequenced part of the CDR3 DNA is TGTGCCAGTAGTATTGGGGCAGGCCTTCAAGAGACC.

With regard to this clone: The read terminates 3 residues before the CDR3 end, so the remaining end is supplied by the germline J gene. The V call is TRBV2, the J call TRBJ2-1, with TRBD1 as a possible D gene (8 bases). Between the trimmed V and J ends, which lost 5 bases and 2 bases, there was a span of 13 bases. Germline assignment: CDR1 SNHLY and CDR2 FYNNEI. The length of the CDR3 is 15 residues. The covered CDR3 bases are TGTGCCAGCAGTCAACAGGGGGGGGCCTACAATGAG. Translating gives CASSQQGGAYNE. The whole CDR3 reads CASSQQGGAYNEQFF.

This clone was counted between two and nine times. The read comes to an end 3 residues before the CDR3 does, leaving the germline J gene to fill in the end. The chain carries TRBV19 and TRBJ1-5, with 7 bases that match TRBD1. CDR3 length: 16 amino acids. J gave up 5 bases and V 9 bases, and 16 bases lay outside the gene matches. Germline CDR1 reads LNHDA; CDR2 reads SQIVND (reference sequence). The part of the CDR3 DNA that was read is TGTGCCAGCACTAAAACCTACAGGGGAGCCGATCAGCCC. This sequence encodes CASTKTYRGADQP. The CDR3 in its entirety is CASTKTYRGADQPQHF.